The subject of this entry is one T cell receptor (beta chain). Its antigen is not known. The protocol was immunoSEQ multiplex PCR, while the TCRdb copy is restricted to in-frame clones and leaves out a portion. The sample has approximately 79,000 clones, about 90% seen once. The sample belongs to a study of identifying expanded T cells in peripheral blood. Study results and limitations: Differentially abundant clones: roughly 1.2 between replicates, 16.4 at 2 to 3 weeks, 19 to 20 at four.

What was sequenced was blood. This TCR came from a person between 18 and 69 years old in good health.

The CDR3 is CASSEYRMNTEAFF. The CDR3 bases are TGCGCCAGCAGTGAATACCGGATGAACACTGAAGCTTTCTTT. The chain recombines TRBV10-1 with TRBJ1-1; D uncertain. This CDR3 region has 14 residues. Germline loops: CDR1 WNHNN, CDR2 SYGVQD (reference sequence). Trimming stripped 3 bases from V and 0 bases from J, with 8 bases between.